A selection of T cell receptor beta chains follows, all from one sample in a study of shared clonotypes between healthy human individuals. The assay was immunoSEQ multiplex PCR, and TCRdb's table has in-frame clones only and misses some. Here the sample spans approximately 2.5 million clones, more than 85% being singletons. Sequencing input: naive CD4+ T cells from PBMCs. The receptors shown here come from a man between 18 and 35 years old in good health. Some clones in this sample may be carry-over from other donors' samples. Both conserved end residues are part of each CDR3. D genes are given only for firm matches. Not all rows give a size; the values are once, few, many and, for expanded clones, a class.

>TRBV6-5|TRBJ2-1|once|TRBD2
TGTGCCAGCAGTTACAGGACTAGCAATGAGCAGTTCTTC
CASSYRTSNEQFF
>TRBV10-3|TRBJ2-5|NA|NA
TGTGCCATCAGTAAAGAAGGGGGGAAAGGAGAGACCCAGTACTTC
CAISKEGGKGETQYF
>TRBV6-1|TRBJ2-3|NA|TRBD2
TGTGCCAGCAGTGAAGAAGGGTCATTAGCGGGAGTAGGTGATACGCAGTATTTT
CASSEEGSLAGVGDTQYF
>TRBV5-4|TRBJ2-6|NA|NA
TGTGCCAGCAGCCCGGGATCCTCTGGGGCCAACGTCCTGACTTTC
CASSPGSSGANVLTF
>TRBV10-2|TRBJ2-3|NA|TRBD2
TGCGCCAGCAGTGACCGCGGGAGGTCAGATACGCAGTATTTT
CASSDRGRSDTQYF
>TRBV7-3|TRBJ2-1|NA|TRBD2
TGTGCCAGCAGCTTATCACTAGCGGGAGGGTACAATGAGCAGTTCTTC
CASSLSLAGGYNEQFF
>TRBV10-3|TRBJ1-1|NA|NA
TGTGCCATCAGTGAGTACAAGGCGGGTCGAGACAGCACCTTTATACGGGGTACTGAAGCTTTCTTT
CAISEYKAGRDSTFIRGTEAFF
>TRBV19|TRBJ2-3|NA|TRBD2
TGTGCCAGTCGCGCTAGCGGGTTTAGCACAGATACGCAGTATTTT
CASRASGFSTDTQYF
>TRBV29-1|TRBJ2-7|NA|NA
TGCAGCGCCGCTCGTCGTAGACTAGGATACGAGCAGTACTTC
CSAARRRLGYEQYF
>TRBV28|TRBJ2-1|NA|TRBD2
TGTGCCAGCTCCGGTGGACTAGCGGGAGTTATTAGGAATGAGCAGTTCTTC
CASSGGLAGVIRNEQFF
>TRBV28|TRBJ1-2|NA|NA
TGTGCCAGCAGTTTACCTTTTTGGGATGGTGTCTGGACAGCCGGCGGCTACACCTTC
CASSLPFWDGVWTAGGYTF
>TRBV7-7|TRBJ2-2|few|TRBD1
TGTGCCAGCAGCTTAGTGGGACAGGGGGCGTCCGGGGAGCTGTTTTTT
CASSLVGQGASGELFF
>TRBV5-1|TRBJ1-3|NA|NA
TGCGCCAGCAGCTTGGATCCCCACAGCAACTCTGGAAACACCATATATTTT
CASSLDPHSNSGNTIYF
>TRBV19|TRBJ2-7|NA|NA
TGTGCCAGTAGTAAGGGGACTTACGGACTTGGCTACGAGCAGTACTTC
CASSKGTYGLGYEQYF
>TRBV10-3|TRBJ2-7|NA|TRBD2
TGTGCCATCAGTGACCTAGCGGGAGCTGTCTCCTACGAGCAGTACTTC
CAISDLAGAVSYEQYF
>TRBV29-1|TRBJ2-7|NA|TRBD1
TGCAGCGTTGTCAAGGGACAGGGGAAATACGAGCAGTACTTC
CSVVKGQGKYEQYF
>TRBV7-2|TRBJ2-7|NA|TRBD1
TGTGCCAGCAGTAGCACGGGACAGGGGCCCTACGAGCAGTACTTC
CASSSTGQGPYEQYF
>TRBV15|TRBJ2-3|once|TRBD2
TGTGCCACCAGCGTCGGGACTAGCGGAGTCCTCACAGATACGCAGTATTTT
CATSVGTSGVLTDTQYF
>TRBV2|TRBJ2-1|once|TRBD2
TGTGCCAGCAGTTGGAGTAGCGGGAGGACCAATGAGCAGTTCTTC
CASSWSSGRTNEQFF
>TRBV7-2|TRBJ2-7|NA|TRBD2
TGTGCCAGCAGCTTAGATTCTAGCGGGAGTCTCTACGAGCAGTACTTC
CASSLDSSGSLYEQYF
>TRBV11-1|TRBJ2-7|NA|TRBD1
TGTGCCAGCAGCTTTGACAGGGGGTACAACGAGCAGTACTTC
CASSFDRGYNEQYF
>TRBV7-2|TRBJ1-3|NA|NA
TGTGCCAGCGGCCTTACGTTGAACACCATATATTTT
CASGLTLNTIYF
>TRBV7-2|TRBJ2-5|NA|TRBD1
TGTGCCAGCAGCCCGAGGACAGGCCCAAAGTACTTC
CASSPRTGPKYF
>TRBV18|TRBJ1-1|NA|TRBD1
TGTGCCAGCTCACCCAGGACAGGTCTGAACACTGAAGCTTTCTTT
CASSPRTGLNTEAFF
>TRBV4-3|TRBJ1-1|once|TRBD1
TGCGCCAGCAGCCAAGAAACAGGGGCGAGTGAAGCTTTCTTT
CASSQETGASEAFF
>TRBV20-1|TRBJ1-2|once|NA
TGCAGCTCGACAGCTAACTATGGCTACACCTTC
CSSTANYGYTF
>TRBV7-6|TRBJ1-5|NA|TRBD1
TGTGCCAGCAGCTTAGCGCAGGGCAGGGGGGGTCAGCCCCAGCATTTT
CASSLAQGRGGQPQHF
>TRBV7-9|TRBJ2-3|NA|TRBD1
TGTGCCAGCAGCTTATCCGGGACAGGGCCAGATACGCAGTATTTT
CASSLSGTGPDTQYF
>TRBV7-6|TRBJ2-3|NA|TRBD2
TGTGCCAGCAGCCGATGGACTAGCGGGAGCAGCACAGATACGCAGTATTTT
CASSRWTSGSSTDTQYF
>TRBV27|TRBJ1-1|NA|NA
TGTGCCAGCAGTCCCGAGCGTAGGAACACTGAAGCTTTCTTT
CASSPERRNTEAFF
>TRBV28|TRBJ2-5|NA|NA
TGTGCCAGCAGCCCCCCGGGCCCTCCCCAGGGTGAGCAGTACTTC
CASSPPGPPQGEQYF
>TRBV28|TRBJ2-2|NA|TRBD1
TGTGCCAGCACCCGATTACCGGGACAGATCACCGGGGAGCTGTTTTTT
CASTRLPGQITGELFF
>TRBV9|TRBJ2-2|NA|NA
TGTGCCAGCAGCGCCACAGCGAATCCGAACACCGGGGAGCTGTTTTTT
CASSATANPNTGELFF
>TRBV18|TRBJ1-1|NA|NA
TGTGCCAGCTCACCACGACAGCAGCGGATGAACACTGAAGCTTTCTTT
CASSPRQQRMNTEAFF
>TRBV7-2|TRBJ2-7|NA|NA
TGTGCCAGCAGCTTAAACTTCCCACCCTACGAGCAGTACTTC
CASSLNFPPYEQYF
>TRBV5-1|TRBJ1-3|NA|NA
TGCGCCAGCAGCTCGGGACTGCTGGGCGGAAACACCATATATTTT
CASSSGLLGGNTIYF
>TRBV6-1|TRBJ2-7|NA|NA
TGTGCCAGCAGATTGAACAGGGTCTCCTACGAGCAGTACTTC
CASRLNRVSYEQYF
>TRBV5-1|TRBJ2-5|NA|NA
TGCGCCAGCAGCTACGGCCCTAGGGGGCAAGAGACCCAGTACTTC
CASSYGPRGQETQYF
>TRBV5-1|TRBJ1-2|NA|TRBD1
TGCGCCAGCAGCTTGGACTCAGGGGGTACACTTCGTGGCTACACCTTC
CASSLDSGGTLRGYTF
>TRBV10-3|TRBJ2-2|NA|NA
TGTGCCATCAGTGCCACTGGGACACCCTCCCTCGCGGAGCTGTTTTTT
CAISATGTPSLAELFF
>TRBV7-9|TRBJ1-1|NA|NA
TGTGCCAGCAGCTTAAATTTGTTCGACACTGAAGCTTTCTTT
CASSLNLFDTEAFF
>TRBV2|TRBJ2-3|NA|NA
TGTGCCAGCAAAAGCGCAGATACGCAGTATTTT
CASKSADTQYF
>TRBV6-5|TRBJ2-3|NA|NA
TGTGCCAGCAGTTCCGCCCCCGGGAGCGGCACAGATACGCAGTATTTT
CASSSAPGSGTDTQYF
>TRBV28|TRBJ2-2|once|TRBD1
TGTGCCAGCAGGCCGGGACAGGGTAACACCGGGGAGCTGTTTTTT
CASRPGQGNTGELFF
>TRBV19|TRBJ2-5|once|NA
TGTGCCAGTAGTCCGCCCGGGGCTGATTACCAAGAGACCCAGTACTTC
CASSPPGADYQETQYF
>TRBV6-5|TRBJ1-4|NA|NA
TGTGCCAGCAGTTCAACAGGGTTGCCTGAAAAACTGTTTTTT
CASSSTGLPEKLFF
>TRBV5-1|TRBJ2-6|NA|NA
TGCGCCAGCACCCCTGAGATTCCTGGGGCCAACGTCCTGACTTTC
CASTPEIPGANVLTF
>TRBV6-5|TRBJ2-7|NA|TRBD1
TGTGCCAGCAGCGGGACCGGGACAGGGGACTACGAGCAGTACTTC
CASSGTGTGDYEQYF
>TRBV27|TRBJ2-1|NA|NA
TGTGCCAGCAGGCCTCGGGGGGCAGGAAACAATGAGCAGTTCTTC
CASRPRGAGNNEQFF
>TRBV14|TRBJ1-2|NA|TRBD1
TGTGCCAGCAGGGGACAGGGATATGGCTACACCTTC
CASRGQGYGYTF
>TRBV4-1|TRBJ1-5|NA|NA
TGCGCCAGCAGCCAAGTGGGGCAGATAAAGCCCCAGCATTTT
CASSQVGQIKPQHF
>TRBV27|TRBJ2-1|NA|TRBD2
TGTGCCAGCAGTTTGCGTGCGGGAGGGCGGAATGAGCAGTTCTTC
CASSLRAGGRNEQFF
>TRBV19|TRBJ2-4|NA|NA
TGTGCCACGAAGGGAGGGGGGGCCAAAAACATTCAGTACTTC
CATKGGGAKNIQYF
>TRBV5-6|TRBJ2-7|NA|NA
TGTGCCAGCAGCTTGGAAGGGTACGAGCAGTACTTC
CASSLEGYEQYF
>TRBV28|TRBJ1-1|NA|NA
TGTGCCAGCAGTTTAGTGTCGCAGGATGAAGCTTTCTTT
CASSLVSQDEAFF